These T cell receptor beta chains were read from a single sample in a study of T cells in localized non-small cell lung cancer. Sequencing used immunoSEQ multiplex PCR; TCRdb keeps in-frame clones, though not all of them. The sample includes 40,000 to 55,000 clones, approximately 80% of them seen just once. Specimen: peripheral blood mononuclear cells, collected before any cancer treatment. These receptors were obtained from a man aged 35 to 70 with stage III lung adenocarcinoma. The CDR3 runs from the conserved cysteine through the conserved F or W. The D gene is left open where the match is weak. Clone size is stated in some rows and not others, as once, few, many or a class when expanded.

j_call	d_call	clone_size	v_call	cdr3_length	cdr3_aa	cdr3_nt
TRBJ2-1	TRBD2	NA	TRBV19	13	CASRGGGINEQFF	TGTGCCAGTAGGGGCGGGGGTATCAATGAGCAGTTCTTC
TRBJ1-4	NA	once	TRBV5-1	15	CASSLGWTGREKLFF	TGCGCCAGCAGCTTGGGCTGGACCGGGCGGGAAAAACTGTTTTTT
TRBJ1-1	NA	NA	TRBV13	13	CASSLGGNTEAFF	TGTGCCAGCAGCTTAGGTGGGAACACTGAAGCTTTCTTT
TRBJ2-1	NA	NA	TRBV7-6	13	CASSLGAGNEQFF	TGTGCCAGCAGCTTAGGGGCAGGGAATGAGCAGTTCTTC
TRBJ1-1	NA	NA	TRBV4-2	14	CASSQEVGGTEAFF	TGTGCCAGCAGCCAAGAAGTCGGGGGCACTGAAGCTTTCTTT
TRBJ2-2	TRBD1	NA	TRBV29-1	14	CSGYRDRGTGELFF	TGCAGCGGGTACCGGGACAGGGGTACCGGGGAGCTGTTTTTT
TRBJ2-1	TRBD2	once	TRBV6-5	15	CASSDSLAGGNEQFF	TGTGCCAGCAGTGACTCACTAGCGGGGGGGAATGAGCAGTTCTTC
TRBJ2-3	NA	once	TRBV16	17	CASSPPPGLHSTDTQYF	TGTGCCAGCAGCCCTCCCCCGGGCCTTCATAGCACAGATACGCAGTATTTT
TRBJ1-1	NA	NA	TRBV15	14	CATSSGDMNTEAFF	TGTGCCACCAGTTCAGGCGACATGAACACTGAAGCTTTCTTT
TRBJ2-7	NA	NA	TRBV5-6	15	CASSLGFGDSYEQYF	TGTGCCAGCAGCCTAGGGTTCGGGGATTCCTACGAGCAGTACTTC
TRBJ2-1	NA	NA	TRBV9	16	CASSQDRPHAMNEQFF	TGTGCCAGCAGCCAAGACAGACCACACGCTATGAATGAGCAGTTCTTC
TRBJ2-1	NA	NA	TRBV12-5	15	CASGLVHGVSNEQFF	TGTGCTAGTGGTTTGGTCCACGGAGTAAGCAATGAGCAGTTCTTC
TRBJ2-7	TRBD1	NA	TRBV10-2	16	CASSESLGTGPYEQYF	TGCGCCAGCAGTGAGTCGTTAGGGACAGGGCCCTACGAGCAGTACTTC
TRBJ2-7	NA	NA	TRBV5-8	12	CASTPWDYEQYF	TGTGCCAGCACCCCTTGGGATTACGAGCAGTACTTC
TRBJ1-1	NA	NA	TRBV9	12	CASSVANTEAFF	TGTGCCAGCAGCGTAGCGAACACTGAAGCTTTCTTT
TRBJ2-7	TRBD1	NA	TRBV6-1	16	CASSAPGTVRSYEQYF	TGTGCCAGCAGTGCCCCCGGGACAGTACGCTCCTACGAGCAGTACTTC
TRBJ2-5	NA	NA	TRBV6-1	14	CASSLSQGQETQYF	TGTGCCAGCAGTTTATCGCAGGGACAAGAGACCCAGTACTTC
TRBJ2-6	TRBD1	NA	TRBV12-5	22	CASGLVGGTGGASTSGANVLTF	TGTGCTAGTGGTTTGGTAGGAGGGACAGGGGGCGCCTCCACCTCTGGGGCCAACGTCCTGACTTTC
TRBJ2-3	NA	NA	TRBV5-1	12	CASSLAGDTQYF	TGCGCCAGCAGCTTGGCAGGAGATACGCAGTATTTT
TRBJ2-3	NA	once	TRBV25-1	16	CASSEYIGGPTDTQYF	TGTGCCAGCAGTGAATATATCGGGGGCCCCACAGATACGCAGTATTTT
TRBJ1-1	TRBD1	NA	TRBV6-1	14	CASSPPGTAVGAFF	TGTGCCAGCAGCCCGCCCGGGACAGCTGTGGGGGCTTTCTTT
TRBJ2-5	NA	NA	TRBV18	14	CASSPYAAQETQYF	TGTGCCAGCTCACCATATGCTGCCCAAGAGACCCAGTACTTC
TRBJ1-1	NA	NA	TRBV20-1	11	CSAKGFTEAFF	TGCAGTGCCAAGGGGTTCACTGAAGCTTTCTTT
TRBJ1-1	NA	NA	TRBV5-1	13	CASSWLLGREAFF	TGCGCCAGCAGCTGGCTTCTAGGGAGAGAAGCTTTCTTT
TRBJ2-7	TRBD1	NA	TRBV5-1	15	CASSLKGQSSYEQYF	TGCGCCAGCAGCTTAAAGGGACAGAGCTCCTACGAGCAGTACTTC
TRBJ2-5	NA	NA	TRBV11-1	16	CASSLVGTKYQETQYF	TGTGCCAGCAGCTTAGTTGGGACGAAGTACCAAGAGACCCAGTACTTC
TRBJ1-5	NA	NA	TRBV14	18	CASSQDLPPPGSNQPQHF	TGTGCCAGCAGCCAAGACCTACCCCCCCCGGGAAGCAATCAGCCCCAGCATTTT
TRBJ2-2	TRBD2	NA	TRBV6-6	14	CASSYSSGVGELFF	TGTGCCAGCAGTTACTCGAGCGGGGTCGGGGAGCTGTTTTTT
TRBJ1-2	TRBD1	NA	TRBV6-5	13	CASRSPGGYGYTF	TGTGCCAGCAGGTCTCCAGGGGGCTATGGCTACACCTTC
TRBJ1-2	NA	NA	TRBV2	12	CASWRVIRGYTF	TGTGCCAGCTGGCGGGTGATTCGTGGCTACACCTTC
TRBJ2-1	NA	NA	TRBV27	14	CASSLQLTGKEQFF	TGTGCCAGCAGTCTCCAACTAACAGGGAAAGAGCAGTTCTTC
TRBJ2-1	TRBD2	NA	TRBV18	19	CASSPLTLAGGNSYNEQFF	TGTGCCAGCTCACCACTGACACTAGCGGGGGGGAACTCCTACAATGAGCAGTTCTTC
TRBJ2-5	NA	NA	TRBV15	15	CATSRPDENQETQYF	TGTGCCACCAGCAGACCGGACGAAAACCAAGAGACCCAGTACTTC
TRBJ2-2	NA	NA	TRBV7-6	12	CASSWNTGELFF	TGTGCCAGCAGCTGGAACACCGGGGAGCTGTTTTTT
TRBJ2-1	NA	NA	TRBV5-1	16	CASSLELRVSYNEQFF	TGCGCCAGCAGCTTGGAGCTCAGGGTCTCCTACAATGAGCAGTTCTTC
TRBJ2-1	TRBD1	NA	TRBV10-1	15	CASSEGTGGWNEQFF	TGCGCCAGCAGTGAGGGTACAGGGGGCTGGAATGAGCAGTTCTTC
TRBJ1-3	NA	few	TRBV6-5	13	CASSTGSGNTIYF	TGTGCCAGCAGTACAGGATCTGGAAACACCATATATTTT